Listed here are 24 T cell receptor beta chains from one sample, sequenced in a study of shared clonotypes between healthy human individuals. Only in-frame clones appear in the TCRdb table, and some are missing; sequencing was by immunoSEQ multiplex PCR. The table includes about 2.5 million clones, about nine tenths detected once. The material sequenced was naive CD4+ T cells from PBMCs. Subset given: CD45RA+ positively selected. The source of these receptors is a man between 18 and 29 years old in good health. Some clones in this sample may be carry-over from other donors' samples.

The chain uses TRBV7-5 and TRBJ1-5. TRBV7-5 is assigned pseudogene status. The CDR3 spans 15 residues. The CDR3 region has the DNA TGTGCCAGAAGCCCGCCGGGTGGCTTTAATCAGCCCCAGCATTTT. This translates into CARSPPGGFNQPQHF.

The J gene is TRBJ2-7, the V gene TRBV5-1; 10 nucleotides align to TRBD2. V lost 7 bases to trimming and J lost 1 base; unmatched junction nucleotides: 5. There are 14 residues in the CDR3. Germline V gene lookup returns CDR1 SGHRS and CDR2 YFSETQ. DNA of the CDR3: TGCGCCAGCGTCCCGGGACTAGCGTCCTACGAGCAGTACTTC. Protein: CASVPGLASYEQYF. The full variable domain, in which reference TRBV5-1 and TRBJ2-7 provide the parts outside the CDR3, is KAGVTQTPRYLIKTRGQQVTLSCSPISGHRSVSWYQQTPGQGLQFLFEYFSETQRNKGNFPGRFSGRQFSNSRSEMNVSTLELGDSALYLCASVPGLASYEQYFGPGTRLTVT.

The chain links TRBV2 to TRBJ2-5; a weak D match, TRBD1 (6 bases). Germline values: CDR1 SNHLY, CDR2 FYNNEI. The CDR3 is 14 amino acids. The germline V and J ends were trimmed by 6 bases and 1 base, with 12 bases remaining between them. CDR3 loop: CASRADRLQETQYF. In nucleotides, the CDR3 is TGTGCCAGCAGGGCGGACAGACTCCAAGAGACCCAGTACTTC.

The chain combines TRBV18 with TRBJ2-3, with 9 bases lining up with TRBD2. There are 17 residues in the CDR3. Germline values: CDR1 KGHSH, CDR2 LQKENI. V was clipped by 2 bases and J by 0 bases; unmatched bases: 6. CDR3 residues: CASSPSDSGSSTDTQYF. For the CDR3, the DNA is TGTGCCAGCTCACCATCCGATAGCGGGAGCAGCACAGATACGCAGTATTTT.

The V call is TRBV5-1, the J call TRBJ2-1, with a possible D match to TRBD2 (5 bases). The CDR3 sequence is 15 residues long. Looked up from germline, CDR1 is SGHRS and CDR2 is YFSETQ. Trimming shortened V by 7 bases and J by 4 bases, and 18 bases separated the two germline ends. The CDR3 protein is CASGYSASPYNEQFF. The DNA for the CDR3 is TGCGCCAGCGGCTATAGCGCATCTCCTTACAATGAGCAGTTCTTC.

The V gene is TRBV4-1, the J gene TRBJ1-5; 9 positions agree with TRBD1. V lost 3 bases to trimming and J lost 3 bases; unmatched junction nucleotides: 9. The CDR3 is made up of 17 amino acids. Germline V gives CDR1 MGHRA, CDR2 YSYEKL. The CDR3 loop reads CASSQHTGTGYNQPQHF. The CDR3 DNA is TGCGCCAGCAGCCAGCATACCGGGACAGGGTACAATCAGCCCCAGCATTTT.

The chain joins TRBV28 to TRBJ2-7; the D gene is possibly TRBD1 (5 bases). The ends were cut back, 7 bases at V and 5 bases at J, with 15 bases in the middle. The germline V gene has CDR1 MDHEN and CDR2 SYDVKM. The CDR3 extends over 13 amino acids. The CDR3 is CASTEAFRDEQYF. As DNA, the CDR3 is TGTGCCAGCACCGAAGCCTTCAGGGACGAGCAGTACTTC. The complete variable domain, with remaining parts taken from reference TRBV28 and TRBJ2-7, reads DVKVTQSSRYLVKRTGEKVFLECVQDMDHENMFWYRQDPGLGLRLIYFSYDVKMKEKGDIPEGYSVSREKKERFSLILESASTNQTSMYLCASTEAFRDEQYFGPGTRLTVT.

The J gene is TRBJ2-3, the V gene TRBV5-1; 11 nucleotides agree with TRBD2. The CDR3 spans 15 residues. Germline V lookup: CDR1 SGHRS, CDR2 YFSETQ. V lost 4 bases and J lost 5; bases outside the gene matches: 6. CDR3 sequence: CASSAAGTSGDTQYF. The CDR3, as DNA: TGCGCCAGCAGCGCCGCCGGGACTAGCGGAGATACGCAGTATTTT. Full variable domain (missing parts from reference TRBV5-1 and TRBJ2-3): KAGVTQTPRYLIKTRGQQVTLSCSPISGHRSVSWYQQTPGQGLQFLFEYFSETQRNKGNFPGRFSGRQFSNSRSEMNVSTLELGDSALYLCASSAAGTSGDTQYFGPGTRLTVL.

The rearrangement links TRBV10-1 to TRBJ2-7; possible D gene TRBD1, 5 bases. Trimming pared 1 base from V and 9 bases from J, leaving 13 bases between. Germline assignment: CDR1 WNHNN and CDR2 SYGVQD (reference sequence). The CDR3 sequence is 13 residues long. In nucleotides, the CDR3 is TGCGCCAGCAGTGAGTATCGGACAACGGCGCAGTACTTC. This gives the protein CASSEYRTTAQYF.

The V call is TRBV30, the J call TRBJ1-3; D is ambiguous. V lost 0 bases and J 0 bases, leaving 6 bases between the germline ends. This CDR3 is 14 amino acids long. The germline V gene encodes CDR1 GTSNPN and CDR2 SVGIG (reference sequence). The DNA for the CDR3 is TGTGCCTGGAGTGTTATAAGCTCTGGAAACACCATATATTTT. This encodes CAWSVISSGNTIYF.

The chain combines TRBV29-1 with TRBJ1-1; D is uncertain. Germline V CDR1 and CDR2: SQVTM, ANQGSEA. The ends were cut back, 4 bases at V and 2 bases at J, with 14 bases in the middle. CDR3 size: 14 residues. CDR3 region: CSVVRRPANTEAFF. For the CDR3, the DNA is TGCAGCGTTGTTCGGCGGCCGGCCAACACTGAAGCTTTCTTT. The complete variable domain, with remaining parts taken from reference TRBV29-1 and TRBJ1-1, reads SAVISQKPSRDICQRGTSLTIQCQVDSQVTMMFWYRQQPGQSLTLIATANQGSEATYESGFVIDKFPISRPNLTFSTLTVSNMSPEDSSIYLCSVVRRPANTEAFFGQGTRLTVV.

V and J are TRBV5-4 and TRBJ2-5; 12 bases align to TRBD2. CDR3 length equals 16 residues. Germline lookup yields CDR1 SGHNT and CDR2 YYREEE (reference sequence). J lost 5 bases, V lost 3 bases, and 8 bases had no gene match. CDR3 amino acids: CASSSASGRALETQYF. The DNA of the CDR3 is TGTGCCAGCAGCTCGGCTAGCGGGAGGGCCTTGGAGACCCAGTACTTC.

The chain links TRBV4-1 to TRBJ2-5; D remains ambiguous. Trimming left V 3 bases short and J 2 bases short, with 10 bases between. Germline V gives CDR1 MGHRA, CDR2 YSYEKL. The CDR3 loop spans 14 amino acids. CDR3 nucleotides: TGCGCCAGCAGCCACCTTGGGGTGCAAGAGACCCAGTACTTC. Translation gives CASSHLGVQETQYF.

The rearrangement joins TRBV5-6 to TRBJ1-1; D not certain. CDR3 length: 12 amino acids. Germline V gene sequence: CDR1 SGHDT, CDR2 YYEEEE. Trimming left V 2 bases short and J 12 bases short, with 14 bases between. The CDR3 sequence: CASSFRAENPFF. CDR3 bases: TGTGCCAGCAGCTTTCGGGCGGAGAACCCTTTCTTT.

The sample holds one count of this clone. As DNA, the CDR3 is TGTGCCAGCAGTGAGGGCAGGGGGTGGTCACCCCTCCACTTT. As protein: CASSEGRGWSPLHF. The chain combines TRBV25-1 with TRBJ1-6, with 7 bases matching TRBD1. Germline V CDR1 and CDR2: MGHDK, SYGVNS. Trimming took 3 bases from V and 10 from J; bases not matched to a gene: 6. This CDR3 contains 14 residues.

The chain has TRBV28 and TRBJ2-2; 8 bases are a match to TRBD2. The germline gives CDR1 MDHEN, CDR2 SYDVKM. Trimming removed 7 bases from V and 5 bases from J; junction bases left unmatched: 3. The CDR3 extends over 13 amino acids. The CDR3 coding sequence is TGTGCCAGCACCCGGGGGGGGACCGGGGAGCTGTTTTTT. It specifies CASTRGGTGELFF.

The DNA for the CDR3 is TGCGCCAGCAGAATCGGACAGGGGGCAGGGTATGGCTACACCTTC. Translating it yields CASRIGQGAGYGYTF. The V call is TRBV4-1, the J call TRBJ1-2, with 11 nucleotides matching TRBD1. V dropped 6 bases and J dropped 5; count of bases not matched to a gene: 8. CDR1 is MGHRA and CDR2 is YSYEKL in the germline V gene. This CDR3 has 15 residues.

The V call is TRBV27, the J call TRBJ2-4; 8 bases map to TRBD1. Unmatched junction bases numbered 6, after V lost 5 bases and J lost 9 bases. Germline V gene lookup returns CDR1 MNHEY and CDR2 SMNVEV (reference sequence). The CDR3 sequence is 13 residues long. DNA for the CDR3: TGTGCCAGCAGTGAGGACAGGGCGGGCATTCAGTACTTC. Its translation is CASSEDRAGIQYF.

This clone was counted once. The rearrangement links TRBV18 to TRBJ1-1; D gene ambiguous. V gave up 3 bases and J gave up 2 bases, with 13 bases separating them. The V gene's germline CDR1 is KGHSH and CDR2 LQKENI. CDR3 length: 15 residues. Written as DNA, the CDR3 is TGTGCCAGCTCACCGGAGGCAGGAACTAACACTGAAGCTTTCTTT. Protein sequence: CASSPEAGTNTEAFF.

The CDR3 coding sequence is TGCACCAGCAGCCACTCTTCGGGGACTAGCGGGAGACGAGTTGAGTTCTTC. Translated, it gives CTSSHSSGTSGRRVEFF. The chain has TRBV1 and TRBJ2-1; the table's D call, TRBD2, was not checked against the DNA. TRBV1 represents a pseudogene. The CDR3 consists of 17 residues.

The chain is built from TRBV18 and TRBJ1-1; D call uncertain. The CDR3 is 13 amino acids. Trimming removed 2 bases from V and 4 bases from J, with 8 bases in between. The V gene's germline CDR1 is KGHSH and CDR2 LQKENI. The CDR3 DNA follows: TGTGCCAGCTCACCAGGGGATTCCACTGAAGCTTTCTTT. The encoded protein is CASSPGDSTEAFF.

DNA for the CDR3: TGTGCCAGCAGCTTACCGAGTAGCGGGATAAGGGTGCCCCATGAGCAGTTCTTC. Amino acid sequence: CASSLPSSGIRVPHEQFF. V is TRBV7-3 and J is TRBJ2-1; TRBD2 matches 8 bases. This CDR3 has 18 amino acids. CDR1 SGHTA and CDR2 FQGTGA come from the germline V gene. J was trimmed by 8 bases and V by 2 bases; bases with no gene match: 17.

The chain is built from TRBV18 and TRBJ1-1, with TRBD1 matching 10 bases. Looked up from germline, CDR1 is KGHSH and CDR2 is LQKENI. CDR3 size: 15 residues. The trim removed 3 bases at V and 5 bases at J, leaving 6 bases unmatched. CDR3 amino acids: CASSPTTGGETEAFF. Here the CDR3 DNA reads TGTGCCAGCTCACCGACGACAGGGGGCGAAACTGAAGCTTTCTTT.

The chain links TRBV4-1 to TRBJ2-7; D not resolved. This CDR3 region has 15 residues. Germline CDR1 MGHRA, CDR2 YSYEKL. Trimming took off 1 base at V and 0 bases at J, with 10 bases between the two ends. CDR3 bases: TGCGCCAGCAGCCAAGGTCATTCGAGCTCCTACGAGCAGTACTTC. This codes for CASSQGHSSSYEQYF.